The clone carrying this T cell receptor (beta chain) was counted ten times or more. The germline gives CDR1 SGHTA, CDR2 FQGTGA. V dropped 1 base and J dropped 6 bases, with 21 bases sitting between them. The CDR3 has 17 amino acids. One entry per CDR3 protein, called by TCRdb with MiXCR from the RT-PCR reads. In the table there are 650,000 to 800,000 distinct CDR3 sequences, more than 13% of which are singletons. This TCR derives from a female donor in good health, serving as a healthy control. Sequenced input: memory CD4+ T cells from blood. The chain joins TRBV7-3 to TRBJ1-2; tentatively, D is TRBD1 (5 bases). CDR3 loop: CASSLNAPAAGADGYTF. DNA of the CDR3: TGTGCCAGCAGCTTAAACGCCCCCGCCGCCGGGGCGGATGGCTACACCTTC.